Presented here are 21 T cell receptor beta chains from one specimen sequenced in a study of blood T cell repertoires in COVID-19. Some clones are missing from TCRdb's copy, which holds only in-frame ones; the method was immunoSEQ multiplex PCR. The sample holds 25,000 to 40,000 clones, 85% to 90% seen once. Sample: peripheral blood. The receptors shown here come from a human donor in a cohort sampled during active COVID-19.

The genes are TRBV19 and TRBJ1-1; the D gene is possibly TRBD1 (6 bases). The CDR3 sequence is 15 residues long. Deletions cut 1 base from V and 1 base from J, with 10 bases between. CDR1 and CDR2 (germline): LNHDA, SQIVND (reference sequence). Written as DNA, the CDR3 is TGTGCCAGTAGTATAGTGGGGGCAGGGAACACTGAAGCTTTCTTT. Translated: CASSIVGAGNTEAFF.

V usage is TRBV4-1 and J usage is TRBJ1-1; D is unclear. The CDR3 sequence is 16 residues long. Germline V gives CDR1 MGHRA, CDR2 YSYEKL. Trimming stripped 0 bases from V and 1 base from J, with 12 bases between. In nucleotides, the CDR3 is TGCGCCAGCAGCCAAGAGTATTTACAGACGAACACTGAAGCTTTCTTT. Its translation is CASSQEYLQTNTEAFF.

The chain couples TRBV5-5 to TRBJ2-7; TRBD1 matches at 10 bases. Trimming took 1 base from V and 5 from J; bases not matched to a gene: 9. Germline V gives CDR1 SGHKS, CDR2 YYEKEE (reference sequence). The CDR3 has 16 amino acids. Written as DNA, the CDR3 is TGTGCCAGCAGCTTGAGGGGGACAGGGGCAAGGAACGAGCAGTACTTC. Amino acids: CASSLRGTGARNEQYF.

The CDR3 here is CASSVGDSGNTIYF. The CDR3 DNA sequence: TGTGCCAGCAGCGTAGGGGACAGTGGAAACACCATATATTTT. The chain couples TRBV9 to TRBJ1-3; 7 nucleotides match TRBD1. The V and J ends lost 0 bases and 3 bases, in that order; junction bases with no gene match: 0. The CDR3 runs 14 residues. Germline values: CDR1 SGDLS, CDR2 YYNGEE.

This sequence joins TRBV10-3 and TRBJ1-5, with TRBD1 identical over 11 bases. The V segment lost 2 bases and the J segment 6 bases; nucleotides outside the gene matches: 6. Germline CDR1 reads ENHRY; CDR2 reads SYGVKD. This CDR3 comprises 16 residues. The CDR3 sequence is CAISEGTGGSAQPQHF. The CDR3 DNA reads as TGTGCCATCAGTGAGGGGACAGGGGGAAGTGCTCAGCCCCAGCATTTT.

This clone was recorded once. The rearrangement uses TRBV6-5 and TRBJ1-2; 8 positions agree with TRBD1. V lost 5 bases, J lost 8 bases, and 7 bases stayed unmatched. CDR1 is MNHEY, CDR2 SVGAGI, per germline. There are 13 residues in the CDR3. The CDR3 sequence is CASSRGQVEGYTF. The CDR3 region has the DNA TGTGCCAGCAGTCGGGGACAGGTGGAGGGCTACACCTTC.

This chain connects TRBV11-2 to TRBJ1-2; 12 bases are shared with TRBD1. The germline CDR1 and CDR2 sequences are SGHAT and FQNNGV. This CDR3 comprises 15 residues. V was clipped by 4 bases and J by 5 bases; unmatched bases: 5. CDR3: CASSSGTGGGYGYTF. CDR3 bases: TGTGCCAGCAGCTCCGGGACAGGGGGCGGATATGGCTACACCTTC. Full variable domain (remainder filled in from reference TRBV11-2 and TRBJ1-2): EAGVAQSPRYKIIEKRQSVAFWCNPISGHATLYWYQQILGQGPKLLIQFQNNGVVDDSQLPKDRFSAERLKGVDSTLKIQPAKLEDSAVYLCASSSGTGGGYGYTFGSGTRLTVV.

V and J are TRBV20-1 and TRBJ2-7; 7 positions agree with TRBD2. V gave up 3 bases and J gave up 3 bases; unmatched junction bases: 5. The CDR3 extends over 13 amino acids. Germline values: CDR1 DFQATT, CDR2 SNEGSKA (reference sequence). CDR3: CSASNPSGYEQYF. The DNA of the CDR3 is TGCAGTGCTAGTAATCCTAGCGGCTACGAGCAGTACTTC.

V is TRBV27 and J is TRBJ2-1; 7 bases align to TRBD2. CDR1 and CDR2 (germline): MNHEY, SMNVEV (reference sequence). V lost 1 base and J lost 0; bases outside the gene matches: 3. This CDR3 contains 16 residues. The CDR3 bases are TGTGCCAGCAGTTTATGGACGGGGGGCTCCTACAATGAGCAGTTCTTC. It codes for CASSLWTGGSYNEQFF.

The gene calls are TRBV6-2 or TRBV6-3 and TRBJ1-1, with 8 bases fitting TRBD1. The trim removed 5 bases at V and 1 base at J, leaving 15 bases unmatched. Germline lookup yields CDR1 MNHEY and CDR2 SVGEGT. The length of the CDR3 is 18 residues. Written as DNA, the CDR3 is TGTGCCAGCAGTCTGACCCAGGGGGCGCGTCGGGGGAACACTGAAGCTTTCTTT. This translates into CASSLTQGARRGNTEAFF.

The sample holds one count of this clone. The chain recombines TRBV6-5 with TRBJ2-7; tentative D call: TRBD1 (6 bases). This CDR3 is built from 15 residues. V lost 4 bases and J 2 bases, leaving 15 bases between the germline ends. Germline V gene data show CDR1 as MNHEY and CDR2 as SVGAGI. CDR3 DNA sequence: TGTGCCAGCAGTTCCGGGACATCCAAAACCTACGAGCAGTACTTC. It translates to CASSSGTSKTYEQYF.

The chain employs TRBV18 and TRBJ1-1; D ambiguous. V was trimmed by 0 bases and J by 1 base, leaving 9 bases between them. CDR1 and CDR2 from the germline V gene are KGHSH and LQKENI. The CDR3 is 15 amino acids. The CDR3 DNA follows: TGTGCCAGCTCACCACCGATCGGTTCGAACACTGAAGCTTTCTTT. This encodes CASSPPIGSNTEAFF.

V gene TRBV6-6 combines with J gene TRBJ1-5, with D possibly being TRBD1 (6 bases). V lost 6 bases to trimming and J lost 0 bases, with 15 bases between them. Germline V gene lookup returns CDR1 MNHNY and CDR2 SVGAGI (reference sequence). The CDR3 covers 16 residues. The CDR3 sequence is CASSPTTGNSNQPQHF. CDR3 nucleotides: TGTGCCAGCAGCCCTACTACAGGGAATAGCAATCAGCCCCAGCATTTT.

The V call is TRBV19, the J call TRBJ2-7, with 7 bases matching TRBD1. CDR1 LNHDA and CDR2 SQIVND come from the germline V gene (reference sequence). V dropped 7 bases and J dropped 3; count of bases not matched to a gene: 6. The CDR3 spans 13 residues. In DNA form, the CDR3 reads TGTGCCAGTACCTTAGGGACAGACTACGAGCAGTACTTC. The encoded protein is CASTLGTDYEQYF.

The CDR3 DNA sequence: TGCGCCAGCAGCTTGGCTGGGCAGATCTACGAGCAGTACTTC. Encoded protein: CASSLAGQIYEQYF. This chain connects TRBV5-1 to TRBJ2-7, with D hard to call. Germline values: CDR1 SGHRS, CDR2 YFSETQ. Trimming removed 0 bases at V and 3 bases at J, with 10 bases between. The CDR3 contains 14 residues.

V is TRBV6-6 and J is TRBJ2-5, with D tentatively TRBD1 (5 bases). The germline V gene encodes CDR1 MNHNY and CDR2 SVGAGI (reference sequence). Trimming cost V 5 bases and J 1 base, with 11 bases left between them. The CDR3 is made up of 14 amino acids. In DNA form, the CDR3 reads TGTGCCAGCAGTGACACAGGCTCCCAAGAGACCCAGTACTTC. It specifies CASSDTGSQETQYF.

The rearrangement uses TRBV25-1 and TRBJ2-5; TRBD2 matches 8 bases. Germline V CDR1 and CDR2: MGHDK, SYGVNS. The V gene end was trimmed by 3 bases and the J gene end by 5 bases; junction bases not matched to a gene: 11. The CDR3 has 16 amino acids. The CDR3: CASSDEGGSGSETQYF. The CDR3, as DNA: TGTGCCAGCAGTGATGAGGGGGGGAGCGGGAGCGAGACCCAGTACTTC.

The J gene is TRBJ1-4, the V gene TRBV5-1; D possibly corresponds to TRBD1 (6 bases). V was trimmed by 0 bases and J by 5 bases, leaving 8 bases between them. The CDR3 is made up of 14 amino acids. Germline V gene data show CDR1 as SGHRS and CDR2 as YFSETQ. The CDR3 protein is CASSLGGRNEKLFF. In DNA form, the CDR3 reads TGCGCCAGCAGCTTGGGGGGGCGGAATGAAAAACTGTTTTTT.

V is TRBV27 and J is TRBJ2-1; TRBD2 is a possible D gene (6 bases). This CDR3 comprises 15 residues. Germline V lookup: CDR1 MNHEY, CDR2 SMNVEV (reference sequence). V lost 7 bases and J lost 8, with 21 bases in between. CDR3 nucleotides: TGTGCCAGCACCTTACGCGGGGCGGTTTGGTATGAGCAGTTCTTC. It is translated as CASTLRGAVWYEQFF.

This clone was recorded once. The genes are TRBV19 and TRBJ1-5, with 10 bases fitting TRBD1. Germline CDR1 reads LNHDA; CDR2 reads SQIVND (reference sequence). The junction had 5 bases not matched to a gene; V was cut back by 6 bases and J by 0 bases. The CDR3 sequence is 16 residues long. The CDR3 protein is CASRGTGAVSNQPQHF. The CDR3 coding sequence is TGTGCCAGTAGGGGGACAGGGGCGGTTAGCAATCAGCCCCAGCATTTT.

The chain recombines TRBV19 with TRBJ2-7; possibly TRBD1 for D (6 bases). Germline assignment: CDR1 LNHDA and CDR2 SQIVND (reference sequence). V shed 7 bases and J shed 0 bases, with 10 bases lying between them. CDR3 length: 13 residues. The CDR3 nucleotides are TGTGCCAGTAATGACAGGATCTCCTACGAGCAGTACTTC. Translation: CASNDRISYEQYF. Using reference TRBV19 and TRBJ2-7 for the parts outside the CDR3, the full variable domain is DGGITQSPKYLFRKEGQNVTLSCEQNLNHDAMYWYRQDPGQGLRLIYYSQIVNDFQKGDIAEGYSVSREKKESFPLTVTSAQKNPTAFYLCASNDRISYEQYFGPGTRLTVT.